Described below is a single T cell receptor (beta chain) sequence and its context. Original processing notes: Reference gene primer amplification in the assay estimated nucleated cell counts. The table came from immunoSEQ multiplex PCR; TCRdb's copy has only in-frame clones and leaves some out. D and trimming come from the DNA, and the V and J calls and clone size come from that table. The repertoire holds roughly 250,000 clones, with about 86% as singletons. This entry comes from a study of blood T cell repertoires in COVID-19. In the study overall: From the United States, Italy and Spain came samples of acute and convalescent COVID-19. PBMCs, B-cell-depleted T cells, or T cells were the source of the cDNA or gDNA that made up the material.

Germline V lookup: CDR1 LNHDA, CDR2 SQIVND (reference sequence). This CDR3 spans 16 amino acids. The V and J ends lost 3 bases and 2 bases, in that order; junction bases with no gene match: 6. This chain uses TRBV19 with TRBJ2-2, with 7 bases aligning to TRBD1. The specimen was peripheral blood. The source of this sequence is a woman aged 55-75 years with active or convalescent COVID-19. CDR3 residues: CASSILRDSNTGELFF. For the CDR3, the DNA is TGTGCCAGTAGTATCCTCCGGGACAGCAACACCGGGGAGCTGTTTTTT.